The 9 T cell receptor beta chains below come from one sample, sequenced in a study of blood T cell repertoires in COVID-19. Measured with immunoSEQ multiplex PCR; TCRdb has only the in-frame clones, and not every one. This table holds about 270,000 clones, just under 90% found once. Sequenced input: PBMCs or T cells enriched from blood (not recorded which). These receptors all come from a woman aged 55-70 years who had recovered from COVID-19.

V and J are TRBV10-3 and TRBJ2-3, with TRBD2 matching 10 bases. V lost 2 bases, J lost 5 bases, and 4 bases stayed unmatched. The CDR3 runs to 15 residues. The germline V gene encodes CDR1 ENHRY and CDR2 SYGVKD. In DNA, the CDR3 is TGTGCCATCAGTGAGACTAGCGGGGCTAAAGATACGCAGTATTTT. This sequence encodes CAISETSGAKDTQYF.

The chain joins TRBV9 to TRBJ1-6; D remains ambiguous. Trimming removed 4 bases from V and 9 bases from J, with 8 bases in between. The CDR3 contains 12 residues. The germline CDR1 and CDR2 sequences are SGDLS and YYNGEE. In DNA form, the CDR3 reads TGTGCCAGCAGCCTGGGGAGTTCACCCCTCCACTTT. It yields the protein CASSLGSSPLHF.

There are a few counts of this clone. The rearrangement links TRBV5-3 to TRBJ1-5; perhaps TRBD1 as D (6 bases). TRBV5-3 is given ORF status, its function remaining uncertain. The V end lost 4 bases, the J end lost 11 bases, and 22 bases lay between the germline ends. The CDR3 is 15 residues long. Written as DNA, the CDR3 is TGTGCCAGAAGCCTGGCCACGGACAGTTCACAAGCCCAGCATTTT. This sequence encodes CARSLATDSSQAQHF.

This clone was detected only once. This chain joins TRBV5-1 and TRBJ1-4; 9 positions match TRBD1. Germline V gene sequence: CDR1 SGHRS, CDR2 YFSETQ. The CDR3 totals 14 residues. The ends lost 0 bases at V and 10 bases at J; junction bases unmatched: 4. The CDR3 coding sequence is TGCGCCAGCAGCTTGGGGACAGGGGATGGAAAACTGTTTTTT. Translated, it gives CASSLGTGDGKLFF.

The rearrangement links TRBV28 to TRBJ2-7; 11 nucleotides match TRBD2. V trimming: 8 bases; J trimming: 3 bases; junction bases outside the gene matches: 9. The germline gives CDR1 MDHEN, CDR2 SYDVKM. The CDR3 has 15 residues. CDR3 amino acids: CASGSSGGALYEQYF. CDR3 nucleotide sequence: TGTGCCAGCGGCAGTAGCGGGGGGGCCCTCTACGAGCAGTACTTC.

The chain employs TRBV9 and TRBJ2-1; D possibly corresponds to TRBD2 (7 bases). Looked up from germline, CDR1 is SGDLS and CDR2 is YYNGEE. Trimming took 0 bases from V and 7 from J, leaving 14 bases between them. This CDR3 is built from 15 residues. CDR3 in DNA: TGTGCCAGCAGCGTAGAGTGGGGGGGCGATAATGAGCAGTTCTTC. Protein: CASSVEWGGDNEQFF.

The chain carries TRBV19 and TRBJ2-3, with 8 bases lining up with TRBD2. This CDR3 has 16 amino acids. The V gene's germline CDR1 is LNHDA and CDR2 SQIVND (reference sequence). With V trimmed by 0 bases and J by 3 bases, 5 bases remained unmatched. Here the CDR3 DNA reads TGTGCCAGTAGTATAGACGGGGGGGCCTTGACAGATACGCAGTATTTT. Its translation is CASSIDGGALTDTQYF.

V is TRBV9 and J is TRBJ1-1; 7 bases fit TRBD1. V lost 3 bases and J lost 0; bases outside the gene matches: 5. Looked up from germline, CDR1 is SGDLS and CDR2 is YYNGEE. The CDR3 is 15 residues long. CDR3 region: CASSARQGLNTEAFF. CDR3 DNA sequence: TGTGCCAGCAGCGCCCGACAGGGCCTGAACACTGAAGCTTTCTTT.

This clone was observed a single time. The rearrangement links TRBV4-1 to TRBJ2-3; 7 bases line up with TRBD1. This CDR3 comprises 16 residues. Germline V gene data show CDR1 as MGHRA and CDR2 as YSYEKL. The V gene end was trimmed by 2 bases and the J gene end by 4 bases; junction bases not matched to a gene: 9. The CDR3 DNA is TGCGCCAGCAGCCAAACCTCGGACAGGCCGGCAGATACGCAGTATTTT. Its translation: CASSQTSDRPADTQYF.